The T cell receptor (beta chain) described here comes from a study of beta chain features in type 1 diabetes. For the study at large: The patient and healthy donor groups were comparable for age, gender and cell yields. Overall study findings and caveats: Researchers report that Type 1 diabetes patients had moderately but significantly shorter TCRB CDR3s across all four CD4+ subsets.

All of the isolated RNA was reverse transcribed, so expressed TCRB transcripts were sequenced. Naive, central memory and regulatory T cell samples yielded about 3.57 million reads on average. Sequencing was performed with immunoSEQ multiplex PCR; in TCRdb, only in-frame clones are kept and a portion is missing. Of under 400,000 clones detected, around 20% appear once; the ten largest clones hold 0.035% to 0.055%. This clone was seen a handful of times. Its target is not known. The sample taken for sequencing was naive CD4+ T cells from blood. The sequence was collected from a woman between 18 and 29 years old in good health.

The CDR3 coding sequence is TGTGCCAGCAGCCAAGAAACTAGCGACTACGAGCAGTACTTC. Translating gives CASSQETSDYEQYF. The gene calls are TRBV4-2 and TRBJ2-7, with 7 bases lining up with TRBD2. The junction had 2 bases not matched to a gene; V was cut back by 0 bases and J by 3 bases. Per germline, CDR1 LGHNA and CDR2 YNFKEQ. The CDR3 length is 14 residues.